This T cell receptor (beta chain) was identified in a study of T cells after yellow fever vaccination. Trimming took 0 bases from V and 4 from J, leaving 7 bases between them. Per the germline V gene, CDR1 is LGHNA and CDR2 is YSLEER. The CDR3 has 15 amino acids. Broader study findings: Relatively few clonotypes were ones that appeared in both CD4 and CD8 compartments. Bulk-population clonotypes that are abundant could appear as contaminants in FACS-sorted repertoires. Re-detected after boosting: most primary clones, almost 97% of CD4 and roughly 90% of CD8.

Conversion of TCR transcripts into cDNA relied on 5'RACE template switching, which added a universal primer site and UMIs. MiXCR, applied by TCRdb to the 5' RACE reads, yields one record per CDR3 protein. In the table there are approximately 140,000 distinct CDR3 sequences, about 7.7% of which are singletons. There are many counts of this clonotype. Antigen unknown. This sample comprised CD4+ T cells sorted from PBMCs, obtained 5 days after the yellow fever booster vaccination. V and J are TRBV4-3 and TRBJ1-6, with D unclear. The sequence came from a man aged 25-45 years who received the YFV17D yellow fever vaccine. The CDR3 protein is CASSQDADYNSPLHF. As DNA, the CDR3 is TGCGCCAGCAGCCAAGATGCAGATTATAATTCACCCCTCCACTTT.